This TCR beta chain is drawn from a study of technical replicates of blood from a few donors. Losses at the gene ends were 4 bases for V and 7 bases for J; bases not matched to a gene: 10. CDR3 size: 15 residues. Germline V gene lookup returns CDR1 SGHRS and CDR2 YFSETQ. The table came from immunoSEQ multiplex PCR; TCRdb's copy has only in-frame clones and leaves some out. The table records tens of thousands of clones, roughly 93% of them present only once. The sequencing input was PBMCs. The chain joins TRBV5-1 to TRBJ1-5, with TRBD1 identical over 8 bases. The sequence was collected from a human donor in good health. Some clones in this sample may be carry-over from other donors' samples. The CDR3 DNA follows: TGCGCCAGCAGCCCCGGACAGGGATGGGGACAGCCCCAGCATTTT. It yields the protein CASSPGQGWGQPQHF.